Presented here are 23 T cell receptor beta chains from one specimen sequenced in a study of neurological immune-mediated disorders. TCRdb ran MiXCR on the 5' RACE reads and lists one entry per CDR3 protein. The sample gives 40,000 to 45,000 distinct CDR3 sequences, approximately 12% of which show up once; around 1.3% is in the top ten. Source material: PBMCs. The receptor set was obtained from a female donor in good health.

A word on this clonotype: A much larger clone differs from this one at a single base, so this may be a read error. The genes are TRBV27 and TRBJ2-7, with TRBD2 identical over 8 bases. Trimming cost V 8 bases and J 5 bases; bases outside gene matches: 2. There are 11 residues in the CDR3. Germline V CDR1 and CDR2: MNHEY, SMNVEV (reference sequence). The CDR3: CASRGGNEQYF. The CDR3 DNA follows: TGTGCCAGCCGGGGGGGCAACGAGCAGTACTTC.

A few counts support this clonotype. V is TRBV7-6 and J is TRBJ2-5; tentatively, D is TRBD1 (5 bases). Germline V gene data show CDR1 as SGHVS and CDR2 as FNYEAQ. This CDR3 region has 15 residues. Trimming stripped 5 bases from V and 5 bases from J, with 18 bases between. The CDR3 protein is CASSKSGPPQETQYF. In nucleotides, the CDR3 is TGTGCCAGCAGCAAGTCAGGGCCCCCCCAGGAGACCCAGTACTTC.

This clonotype was seen ten or more times. The chain is built from TRBV5-5 and TRBJ2-3, with D perhaps matching TRBD1 (5 bases). This CDR3 region has 12 residues. Per the germline V gene, CDR1 is SGHKS and CDR2 is YYEKEE (reference sequence). V was clipped by 5 bases and J by 5 bases, with 9 bases between them. The CDR3 spells CASRVGLDTQYF. As DNA, the CDR3 is TGTGCCAGCAGGGTGGGGCTAGATACGCAGTATTTT. The full variable domain, rest sourced from reference TRBV5-5 and TRBJ2-3, is DAGVTQSPTHLIKTRGQQVTLRCSPISGHKSVSWYQQVLGQGPQFIFQYYEKEERGRGNFPDRFSARQFPNYSSELNVNALLLGDSALYLCASRVGLDTQYFGPGTRLTVL.

About this clonotype: One base away lies a much larger clone, so this may be a sequencing read error. The V call is TRBV18, the J call TRBJ1-2, with a tentative D call TRBD1 (6 bases). The CDR3 sequence is 13 residues long. Germline V gene lookup returns CDR1 KGHSH and CDR2 LQKENI. CDR3 protein: CVSSADRIYGYTF. For the CDR3, the DNA is TGTGTCAGCTCGGCGGACAGAATCTATGGCTACACCTTC. The full variable domain, with the rest looked up from reference TRBV18 and TRBJ1-2, is NAGVMQNPRHLVRRRGQEARLRCSPMKGHSHVYWYRQLPEEGLKFMVYLQKENIIDESGMPKERFSAEFPKEGPSILRIQQVVRGDSAAYFCVSSADRIYGYTFGSGTRLTVV.

This clonotype was found many times. V gene TRBV6-5 combines with J gene TRBJ1-2; maybe TRBD1 (6 bases). V was clipped by 0 bases and J by 4 bases, with 9 bases between them. From germline, CDR1 is MNHEY and CDR2 SVGAGI. This CDR3 region has 14 residues. CDR3 region: CASSYSGGLYGYTF. The CDR3 bases are TGTGCCAGCAGTTACTCGGGGGGCCTCTATGGCTACACCTTC.

This clonotype occurred many times. The chain recombines TRBV2 with TRBJ2-2; 7 bases agree with TRBD2. The CDR3 extends over 14 amino acids. CDR1 is SNHLY, CDR2 FYNNEI, per germline. Germline trimming cut 0 bases from V and 6 bases from J; bases unmatched to any gene: 1. CDR3 sequence: CASSEAGGPGELFF. For the CDR3, the DNA is TGTGCCAGCAGTGAAGCGGGAGGGCCCGGGGAGCTGTTTTTT.

This clonotype was recorded many times. The gene calls are TRBV5-1 and TRBJ2-3; D gene unclear. Per germline, CDR1 SGHRS and CDR2 YFSETQ. There are 13 residues in the CDR3. Trimming pared 0 bases from V and 2 bases from J, leaving 4 bases between. The CDR3 DNA reads as TGCGCCAGCAGCTTGGTCGTCACAGATACGCAGTATTTT. Residues: CASSLVVTDTQYF.

This clonotype has ten or more counts. The chain uses TRBV5-1 and TRBJ1-1; 9 positions match TRBD1. Germline trimming cut 4 bases from V and 1 base from J; bases unmatched to any gene: 5. The CDR3 runs to 15 residues. The V gene's germline CDR1 is SGHRS and CDR2 YFSETQ. The CDR3 region has the DNA TGCGCCAGCAGCGATGACAGGGGGAAGAACACTGAAGCTTTCTTT. Its translation: CASSDDRGKNTEAFF.

This clonotype was seen ten or more times. In DNA form, the CDR3 reads TGCGCCAGCAGCTTGGAGCCAGAGCTGATGAACACTGAAGCTTTCTTT. Translation gives CASSLEPELMNTEAFF. The chain combines TRBV5-1 with TRBJ1-1; D is ambiguous. CDR3 size: 16 residues. Germline V gene lookup returns CDR1 SGHRS and CDR2 YFSETQ. V lost 0 bases and J lost 0, with 12 bases in between. The whole variable domain, filled in from reference TRBV5-1 and TRBJ1-1, reads KAGVTQTPRYLIKTRGQQVTLSCSPISGHRSVSWYQQTPGQGLQFLFEYFSETQRNKGNFPGRFSGRQFSNSRSEMNVSTLELGDSALYLCASSLEPELMNTEAFFGQGTRLTVV.

This clonotype was seen at least ten times. V gene TRBV6-6 combines with J gene TRBJ2-7; D remains unclear. The CDR3 contains 12 residues. Germline V gene lookup returns CDR1 MNHNY and CDR2 SVGAGI (reference sequence). V was trimmed by 5 bases and J by 5 bases, leaving 10 bases between them. CDR3 region: CASSSGVNEQYF. The DNA for the CDR3 is TGTGCCAGCAGTAGTGGAGTCAACGAGCAGTACTTC.

At least ten counts were recorded for this clonotype. The V call is TRBV5-1, the J call TRBJ2-7; 11 nucleotides align to TRBD1. In germline, CDR1 is SGHRS, CDR2 YFSETQ. This CDR3 region has 14 residues. V was clipped by 4 bases and J by 5 bases; unmatched bases: 5. DNA of the CDR3: TGCGCCAGCAGCGGGGACAGGGGGATAAACGAGCAGTACTTC. Amino acids: CASSGDRGINEQYF.

This clonotype was counted ten times or more. The J gene is TRBJ2-7, the V gene TRBV28, with D perhaps being TRBD1 or TRBD2 (6 bases each). Trimming shortened V by 10 bases and J by 0 bases, and 10 bases separated the two germline ends. The CDR3 totals 12 residues. In germline, CDR1 is MDHEN, CDR2 SYDVKM. The CDR3 DNA follows: TGTGCCATCCGGGGGCCCTCCTACGAGCAGTACTTC. Translating gives CAIRGPSYEQYF.

This clonotype was recorded many times. The chain is built from TRBV3-1 and TRBJ2-7; 8 bases align to TRBD1. V gave up 4 bases and J gave up 6 bases; unmatched junction bases: 5. The CDR3 covers 13 residues. In germline, CDR1 is LGHDT, CDR2 YNNKEL (reference sequence). CDR3 in amino acids: CASSLGQGIEQYF. As DNA, the CDR3 is TGTGCCAGCAGCCTCGGACAGGGAATCGAGCAGTACTTC.

This clonotype was observed many times. V gene TRBV12-3 or TRBV12-4 combines with J gene TRBJ2-6; no clear D gene. CDR3 length: 13 amino acids. Trimming removed 6 bases at V and 4 bases at J, with 7 bases between. CDR3 in DNA: TGTGCCAGCAGAGTAACCGGGGCCAACGTCCTGACTTTC. Translation gives CASRVTGANVLTF.

The table lists this clonotype with many counts. The CDR3 here is CASSYRETQYF. Here the CDR3 DNA reads TGTGCCAGCAGTTATCGAGAGACCCAGTACTTC. V gene TRBV27 combines with J gene TRBJ2-5; D is ambiguous. CDR1 is MNHEY, CDR2 SMNVEV, per germline (reference sequence). The V end lost 4 bases, the J end lost 4 bases, and 4 bases lay between the germline ends. CDR3 length: 11 amino acids.

This clonotype was recorded at least ten times. This sequence joins TRBV20-1 and TRBJ2-1; 13 bases align to TRBD2. J lost 9 bases, V lost 5 bases, and 10 bases had no gene match. CDR1 and CDR2 (germline): DFQATT, SNEGSKA (reference sequence). This CDR3 is 15 amino acids long. CDR3: CSAYPRTSGSREQFF. The CDR3 DNA reads TGCAGTGCTTACCCGCGGACTAGCGGGAGTCGTGAGCAGTTCTTC.

This clonotype has a count of ten or more. This chain uses TRBV7-3 with TRBJ1-1; D uncertain. Looked up from germline, CDR1 is SGHTA and CDR2 is FQGTGA. The CDR3 has 14 residues. Trimming removed 0 bases from V and 1 base from J, with 6 bases in between. As DNA, the CDR3 is TGTGCCAGCAGCTTAACGAAAGGGAACACTGAAGCTTTCTTT. It yields the protein CASSLTKGNTEAFF.

As regards this clonotype: A much larger clone lies one base from this, so it may be a read error. This chain uses TRBV11-2 with TRBJ2-2; possible D gene TRBD2, 6 bases. The V gene's germline CDR1 is SGHAT and CDR2 FQNNGV. V lost 1 base to trimming and J lost 9 bases, with 18 bases between them. The CDR3 runs to 16 residues. The CDR3 region is CASSLVSQGGTWELFF. In DNA form, the CDR3 reads TGTGCCAGCAGCTTAGTTTCCCAGGGAGGAACCTGGGAGCTGTTTTTT.

This clonotype has just a few counts. The chain recombines TRBV2 with TRBJ2-1; 8 bases are a match to TRBD1. The CDR3 covers 13 residues. Germline V gene sequence: CDR1 SNHLY, CDR2 FYNNEI. Trimming cost V 6 bases and J 3 bases; bases outside gene matches: 1. The CDR3 spells CASRDRVYNEQFF. The CDR3 DNA follows: TGTGCCAGCAGGGACAGGGTCTACAATGAGCAGTTCTTC.

This clonotype has a count of ten or more. This rearrangement joins TRBV7-3 to TRBJ2-6; a weak D match, TRBD2 (5 bases). The V gene's germline CDR1 is SGHTA and CDR2 FQGTGA. The CDR3 length is 19 residues. V lost 3 bases and J lost 0, with 18 bases in between. The CDR3 DNA reads TGTGCCAGCAGCTTCCCTGAGGGAGACGGAAACTCTGGGGCCAACGTCCTGACTTTC. Amino acids: CASSFPEGDGNSGANVLTF.

This clonotype has at least ten counts. This chain connects TRBV5-6 to TRBJ1-1; no definite D call. CDR1 and CDR2 (germline): SGHDT, YYEEEE. CDR3 length equals 13 residues. Trimming removed 2 bases from V and 0 bases from J, with 5 bases in between. The CDR3 nucleotides read TGTGCCAGCAGCTTTTCGTTGAACACTGAAGCTTTCTTT. Residues: CASSFSLNTEAFF.

Sample share makes this clonotype medium-sized (0.01 to 0.1%). CDR3 in amino acids: CRVGGPYRNTEAFF. DNA for the CDR3: TGCAGGGTCGGTGGTCCGTACCGGAACACTGAAGCTTTCTTT. The V gene is TRBV20-1, the J gene TRBJ1-1; no reliable D call. The CDR3 totals 14 residues. In germline, CDR1 is DFQATT, CDR2 SNEGSKA (reference sequence).

The table lists this clonotype with many counts. V and J are TRBV29-1 and TRBJ2-1; 9 bases fit TRBD1. This CDR3 has 15 residues. The ends lost 5 bases at V and 0 bases at J; junction bases unmatched: 5. Germline V gene sequence: CDR1 SQVTM, CDR2 ANQGSEA. The CDR3 is CSVLGTGSSYNEQFF. The DNA for the CDR3 is TGCAGCGTTCTCGGGACAGGGAGCTCCTACAATGAGCAGTTCTTC.